The present TCR beta chain was sequenced within a study of identical twins. General study findings and limits: In cord blood, abundant beta clonotypes had fewer insertions; memory showed no trend. Part of the zero-insertion signal could reflect confounding by invariant MAIT and iNKT cells.

cDNA molecules carried unique molecular identifiers, and template switching added a universal primer site. One entry per CDR3 protein, called by TCRdb with MiXCR from the 5' RACE reads. The table has roughly 630,000 distinct CDR3 sequences, just over 7% seen once. This clonotype was seen ten or more times. Its antigen is unidentified. Trimming removed 4 bases from V and 6 bases from J, with 11 bases in between. CDR3 length equals 12 residues. Germline loops: CDR1 SQVTM, CDR2 ANQGSEA. The same sample was also used in a study of yellow fever vaccine responses in identical twins.

V is TRBV29-1 and J is TRBJ2-3; D perhaps matches TRBD2 (5 bases). The material sequenced was PBMCs. This clonotype originated in a woman between 18 and 29 years old in good health. The DNA for the CDR3 is TGCAGCGTTGTGCTAGCAGTTGATACGCAGTATTTT. This sequence encodes CSVVLAVDTQYF.